This T cell receptor beta chain was recovered during a study of tumor and adjacent non-tumor tissue in lung cancer. Whole-study results and caveats: In normal lung, the top 100 clones were significantly more dominant than in tumor. Shorter survival was associated with higher TCR diversity in tumors.

The library came from three nested PCR rounds adapted from ARM-PCR protocols. TCRdb re-called the multiplex PCR reads through MiXCR, storing one row per CDR3 protein. The repertoire consists of some 99,000 distinct CDR3 sequences, with 60% to 80% occurring once and the leading ten covering 15% to 20%. As regards this clonotype: Antigen unknown. One junction end does not reproduce the germline sequence, and a read error may be involved.

The template was RNA from unsorted bulk tissue. This non-tumor lung sample came from over 3 cm beyond the tumor edge. This CDR3 is 15 amino acids long. CDR1 and CDR2 from the germline V gene are ENHRY and SYGVKD. The receptor was derived from a man aged 55 to 70 with non-small cell lung cancer. V gene TRBV10-3 combines with J gene TRBJ2-7, with 9 bases that match TRBD2. Sequenced input: distant non-tumor lung tissue. CDR3 protein: CAISEHQAGGCEQHF. CDR3 in DNA: TGTGCCATCAGTGAACACCAAGCGGGGGGCTGCGAGCAGCACTTC.